The 9 T cell receptor beta chains reported below all come from one sample, sequenced in a study of shared clonotypes between healthy human individuals. Clones were read by immunoSEQ multiplex PCR, and TCRdb kept only the in-frame ones, dropping some. Of about 1 million clones detected, about 75% appear once; the ten largest clones hold over 1.3%. The specimen was memory CD4+ T cells sorted from blood. Subset indicated: CD45RA-negative fraction. The receptors were sampled from a man aged 18 to 30 in good health.

The chain joins TRBV4-3 to TRBJ2-7; possibly TRBD1 for D (5 bases). Germline loops: CDR1 LGHNA, CDR2 YSLEER. Between the trimmed V and J ends, which lost 0 bases and 6 bases, there was a span of 15 bases. This CDR3 is 15 amino acids long. CDR3: CASSQDQGRVGEQYF. The CDR3 region has the DNA TGCGCCAGCAGCCAAGATCAGGGCAGGGTAGGCGAGCAGTACTTC.

V is TRBV6-6 and J is TRBJ1-5; D call uncertain. There are 12 residues in the CDR3. Germline-derived CDR1 and CDR2 are MNHNY and SVGAGI (reference sequence). V shed 2 bases and J shed 7 bases, with 6 bases lying between them. The CDR3 DNA reads as TGTGCCAGCAGTTACCCCCCCCAGCCCCAGCATTTT. Protein product: CASSYPPQPQHF.

J is TRBJ1-2 and V is TRBV6-1; D remains ambiguous. The V end was cut by 3 bases, the J end by 8 bases, with 10 bases between. This CDR3 is built from 12 residues. Germline-derived CDR1 and CDR2 are MNHNS and SASEGT. CDR3: CASSELLGGYTF. CDR3 nucleotide sequence: TGTGCCAGCAGTGAGCTGTTGGGGGGCTACACCTTC.

This sequence joins TRBV11-2 and TRBJ2-7, with D hard to call. The CDR3 is made up of 13 amino acids. Trimming removed 2 bases at V and 3 bases at J, with 8 bases between. In germline, CDR1 is SGHAT, CDR2 FQNNGV. The CDR3 nucleotides are TGTGCCAGCAGCTTAACTCTCCTCTACGAGCAGTACTTC. Translation: CASSLTLLYEQYF.

The genes are TRBV15 and TRBJ2-3; maybe TRBD2 (6 bases). V shed 2 bases and J shed 2 bases, with 11 bases lying between them. The CDR3 runs 15 residues. From germline, CDR1 is LNHNV and CDR2 YYDKDF (reference sequence). The CDR3 nucleotides read TGTGCCACCAGCAGAACCTCTAGCGACACAGATACGCAGTATTTT. Amino acids: CATSRTSSDTDTQYF.

The V gene is TRBV10-1, the J gene TRBJ2-7; 14 bases align to TRBD2. Losses at the gene ends were 2 bases for V and 6 bases for J; bases not matched to a gene: 12. This CDR3 is built from 18 residues. Germline CDR1 and CDR2: WNHNN and SYGVQD (reference sequence). For the CDR3, the DNA is TGCGCCAGCAGTGAGCAAGGGACTAGCGGGAGAAGCGGGCTCGAGCAGTACTTC. It codes for CASSEQGTSGRSGLEQYF.

This sequence joins TRBV11-2 and TRBJ2-7; D remains ambiguous. The CDR3 contains 15 residues. Trimming took off 0 bases at V and 2 bases at J, with 11 bases between the two ends. The germline V gene has CDR1 SGHAT and CDR2 FQNNGV. CDR3 loop: CASSLEGGVTYEQYF. In nucleotides, the CDR3 is TGTGCCAGCAGCTTAGAGGGCGGAGTGACCTACGAGCAGTACTTC.

The chain is built from TRBV19 and TRBJ2-5; TRBD2 matches at 9 bases. In germline, CDR1 is LNHDA, CDR2 SQIVND (reference sequence). The CDR3 contains 14 residues. V lost 10 bases to trimming and J lost 7 bases; unmatched junction nucleotides: 13. For the CDR3, the DNA is TGTGCCACCGGGGCCAGCGGGGGGATTGGGACCCAGTACTTC. It codes for CATGASGGIGTQYF.

The chain links TRBV2 to TRBJ2-2, with D perhaps TRBD1 (7 bases). Trimming removed 4 bases from V and 7 bases from J, with 13 bases in between. CDR3 length equals 14 residues. Germline CDR1 reads SNHLY; CDR2 reads FYNNEI. This CDR3 reads CASSGNRGGGELFF. CDR3 DNA sequence: TGTGCCAGCAGTGGAAACAGGGGAGGCGGGGAGCTGTTTTTT.